Below are 15 T cell receptor beta chains sequenced from a single sample in a study of T cell responses to AZD1222 COVID-19 vaccine. TCRdb's table, derived via immunoSEQ multiplex PCR, lists solely in-frame clones and lacks some. The data hold about 97,000 clones, with around nine tenths observed a single time. Sequenced material: peripheral blood, taken on day 0 of AZD1222 vaccination. All receptors derive from an adult in good health.

The count of this clone is one. The V and J genes are TRBV7-2 and TRBJ1-5; perhaps TRBD1 as D (5 bases). The CDR3 contains 14 residues. V was trimmed by 6 bases and J by 1 base, leaving 10 bases between them. Per the germline V gene, CDR1 is SGHTA and CDR2 is FQGNSA. CDR3 region: CASRSRDSNQPQHF. In DNA form, the CDR3 reads TGTGCCAGCAGGTCCCGGGACAGCAATCAGCCCCAGCATTTT.

The chain recombines TRBV25-1 with TRBJ1-2, with a weak D call TRBD1 (6 bases). Trimming shortened V by 2 bases and J by 4 bases, and 17 bases separated the two germline ends. CDR1 MGHDK and CDR2 SYGVNS come from the germline V gene. The CDR3 loop spans 16 amino acids. The CDR3 protein is CASSESGEQGGYGYTF. The CDR3 nucleotides read TGTGCCAGCAGTGAAAGTGGAGAACAGGGTGGCTATGGCTACACCTTC.

This clone was detected once. The V call is TRBV7-8, the J call TRBJ2-3; 10 positions match TRBD2. CDR1 is SGHVS and CDR2 is FQNEAQ in the germline V gene. J gave up 3 bases and V 3 bases, and 3 bases lay outside the gene matches. CDR3 size: 15 residues. CDR3 loop: CASSLASGGTDTQYF. The CDR3 coding sequence is TGTGCCAGCAGCTTGGCTAGCGGGGGAACAGATACGCAGTATTTT.

The chain is built from TRBV28 and TRBJ1-3; D perhaps matches TRBD1 (5 bases). Trimming stripped 5 bases from V and 0 bases from J, with 11 bases between. The CDR3 runs 15 residues. The germline V gene encodes CDR1 MDHEN and CDR2 SYDVKM. CDR3 sequence: CASSPPQGSGNTIYF. In DNA, the CDR3 is TGTGCCAGCAGTCCCCCCCAGGGCTCTGGAAACACCATATATTTT.

The V call is TRBV7-8, the J call TRBJ1-1; a weak D match, TRBD1 (5 bases). The CDR3 extends over 15 amino acids. CDR1 is SGHVS and CDR2 is FQNEAQ in the germline V gene. Trimming removed 5 bases from V and 1 base from J, with 14 bases in between. The CDR3 reads CASSPRQSPNTEAFF. CDR3 nucleotide sequence: TGTGCCAGCAGCCCCAGACAGTCCCCGAACACTGAAGCTTTCTTT.

This chain uses TRBV28 with TRBJ1-2, with D uncertain. Per germline, CDR1 MDHEN and CDR2 SYDVKM. V lost 10 bases and J lost 1, with 13 bases in between. There are 13 residues in the CDR3. The CDR3 region is CATHLGGNYGYTF. The DNA for the CDR3 is TGTGCCACCCATTTGGGAGGTAACTATGGCTACACCTTC.

This sequence joins TRBV12-3 or TRBV12-4 and TRBJ1-2, with a possible D match to TRBD1 (5 bases). This CDR3 has 13 residues. Trimming pared 8 bases from V and 9 bases from J, leaving 19 bases between. The CDR3, as DNA: TGTGCCAGCTCTACGGCGGGCAGGGATAGCTACACCTTC. This codes for CASSTAGRDSYTF.

The J gene is TRBJ1-1, the V gene TRBV6-6; D unresolved. Germline V CDR1 and CDR2: MNHNY, SVGAGI (reference sequence). V was shortened by 6 bases and J by 0 bases, with 8 bases between the two germline ends. The CDR3 is made up of 13 amino acids. CDR3 sequence reads: CASSPGLNTEAFF. CDR3 DNA: TGTGCCAGCAGCCCGGGGTTGAACACTGAAGCTTTCTTT.

This clone showed up just once. The rearrangement links TRBV5-1 to TRBJ1-5; a weak D match, TRBD1 (5 bases). V gave up 4 bases and J gave up 6 bases, with 17 bases separating them. The germline V gene encodes CDR1 SGHRS and CDR2 YFSETQ. The CDR3 is made up of 15 amino acids. This CDR3 reads CASSPRPGAGQPQHF. The CDR3 DNA is TGCGCCAGCAGCCCCCGCCCTGGGGCAGGTCAGCCCCAGCATTTT.

The chain has TRBV15 and TRBJ1-1; TRBD1 might be the D (6 bases). There are 14 residues in the CDR3. V lost 8 bases, J lost 1 base, and 14 bases lay in between. Germline V gene sequence: CDR1 LNHNV, CDR2 YYDKDF (reference sequence). CDR3 in amino acids: CATGQGSENTEAFF. CDR3 DNA: TGTGCCACCGGCCAGGGGTCTGAGAACACTGAAGCTTTCTTT.

The rearrangement links TRBV5-1 to TRBJ2-1, with TRBD1 identical over 9 bases. The ends lost 5 bases at V and 7 bases at J; junction bases unmatched: 4. The CDR3 spans 13 residues. From germline, CDR1 is SGHRS and CDR2 YFSETQ. CDR3 sequence: CASRQGAKNEQFF. The CDR3 DNA is TGCGCCAGCAGACAGGGGGCAAAGAATGAGCAGTTCTTC.

In DNA form, the CDR3 reads TGTGCCACCGGGACAGGGTGGAATGAGCAGTTCTTC. Protein sequence: CATGTGWNEQFF. The V and J genes are TRBV15 and TRBJ2-1, with 9 bases matching TRBD1. This CDR3 comprises 12 residues. V lost 8 bases, J lost 7 bases, and 3 bases stayed unmatched. Germline CDR1 is LNHNV and CDR2 is YYDKDF (reference sequence).

This chain links TRBV18 with TRBJ1-1; 12 nucleotides align to TRBD1. The trim removed 1 base at V and 5 bases at J, leaving 5 bases unmatched. Looked up from germline, CDR1 is KGHSH and CDR2 is LQKENI. The CDR3 is 16 residues long. The CDR3 is CASSPQGTGGKTEAFF. CDR3 in DNA: TGTGCCAGCTCACCACAGGGGACAGGGGGCAAAACTGAAGCTTTCTTT.

The chain carries TRBV19 and TRBJ1-6, with no clear D. The CDR3 spans 13 residues. From germline, CDR1 is LNHDA and CDR2 SQIVND (reference sequence). Between the trimmed V and J ends, which lost 0 bases and 10 bases, there was a span of 7 bases. CDR3 in DNA: TGTGCCAGTAGTATAGATGGAGGCTCACCCCTCCACTTT. Residues: CASSIDGGSPLHF. Full variable domain (remainder filled in from reference TRBV19 and TRBJ1-6): DGGITQSPKYLFRKEGQNVTLSCEQNLNHDAMYWYRQDPGQGLRLIYYSQIVNDFQKGDIAEGYSVSREKKESFPLTVTSAQKNPTAFYLCASSIDGGSPLHFGNGTRLTVT.

This clone was picked up a small number of times. V usage is TRBV7-2 and J usage is TRBJ2-1; 7 nucleotides match TRBD2. Germline trimming cut 5 bases from V and 4 bases from J; bases unmatched to any gene: 2. CDR1 and CDR2 from the germline V gene are SGHTA and FQGNSA. The CDR3 has 13 amino acids. Here the CDR3 reads CASSGTTYNEQFF. CDR3 bases: TGTGCCAGCAGCGGGACTACATACAATGAGCAGTTCTTC. Full variable domain (remainder filled in from reference TRBV7-2 and TRBJ2-1): GAGVSQSPSNKVTEKGKDVELRCDPISGHTALYWYRQSLGQGLEFLIYFQGNSAPDKSGLPSDRFSAERTGGSVSTLTIQRTQQEDSAVYLCASSGTTYNEQFFGPGTRLTVL.